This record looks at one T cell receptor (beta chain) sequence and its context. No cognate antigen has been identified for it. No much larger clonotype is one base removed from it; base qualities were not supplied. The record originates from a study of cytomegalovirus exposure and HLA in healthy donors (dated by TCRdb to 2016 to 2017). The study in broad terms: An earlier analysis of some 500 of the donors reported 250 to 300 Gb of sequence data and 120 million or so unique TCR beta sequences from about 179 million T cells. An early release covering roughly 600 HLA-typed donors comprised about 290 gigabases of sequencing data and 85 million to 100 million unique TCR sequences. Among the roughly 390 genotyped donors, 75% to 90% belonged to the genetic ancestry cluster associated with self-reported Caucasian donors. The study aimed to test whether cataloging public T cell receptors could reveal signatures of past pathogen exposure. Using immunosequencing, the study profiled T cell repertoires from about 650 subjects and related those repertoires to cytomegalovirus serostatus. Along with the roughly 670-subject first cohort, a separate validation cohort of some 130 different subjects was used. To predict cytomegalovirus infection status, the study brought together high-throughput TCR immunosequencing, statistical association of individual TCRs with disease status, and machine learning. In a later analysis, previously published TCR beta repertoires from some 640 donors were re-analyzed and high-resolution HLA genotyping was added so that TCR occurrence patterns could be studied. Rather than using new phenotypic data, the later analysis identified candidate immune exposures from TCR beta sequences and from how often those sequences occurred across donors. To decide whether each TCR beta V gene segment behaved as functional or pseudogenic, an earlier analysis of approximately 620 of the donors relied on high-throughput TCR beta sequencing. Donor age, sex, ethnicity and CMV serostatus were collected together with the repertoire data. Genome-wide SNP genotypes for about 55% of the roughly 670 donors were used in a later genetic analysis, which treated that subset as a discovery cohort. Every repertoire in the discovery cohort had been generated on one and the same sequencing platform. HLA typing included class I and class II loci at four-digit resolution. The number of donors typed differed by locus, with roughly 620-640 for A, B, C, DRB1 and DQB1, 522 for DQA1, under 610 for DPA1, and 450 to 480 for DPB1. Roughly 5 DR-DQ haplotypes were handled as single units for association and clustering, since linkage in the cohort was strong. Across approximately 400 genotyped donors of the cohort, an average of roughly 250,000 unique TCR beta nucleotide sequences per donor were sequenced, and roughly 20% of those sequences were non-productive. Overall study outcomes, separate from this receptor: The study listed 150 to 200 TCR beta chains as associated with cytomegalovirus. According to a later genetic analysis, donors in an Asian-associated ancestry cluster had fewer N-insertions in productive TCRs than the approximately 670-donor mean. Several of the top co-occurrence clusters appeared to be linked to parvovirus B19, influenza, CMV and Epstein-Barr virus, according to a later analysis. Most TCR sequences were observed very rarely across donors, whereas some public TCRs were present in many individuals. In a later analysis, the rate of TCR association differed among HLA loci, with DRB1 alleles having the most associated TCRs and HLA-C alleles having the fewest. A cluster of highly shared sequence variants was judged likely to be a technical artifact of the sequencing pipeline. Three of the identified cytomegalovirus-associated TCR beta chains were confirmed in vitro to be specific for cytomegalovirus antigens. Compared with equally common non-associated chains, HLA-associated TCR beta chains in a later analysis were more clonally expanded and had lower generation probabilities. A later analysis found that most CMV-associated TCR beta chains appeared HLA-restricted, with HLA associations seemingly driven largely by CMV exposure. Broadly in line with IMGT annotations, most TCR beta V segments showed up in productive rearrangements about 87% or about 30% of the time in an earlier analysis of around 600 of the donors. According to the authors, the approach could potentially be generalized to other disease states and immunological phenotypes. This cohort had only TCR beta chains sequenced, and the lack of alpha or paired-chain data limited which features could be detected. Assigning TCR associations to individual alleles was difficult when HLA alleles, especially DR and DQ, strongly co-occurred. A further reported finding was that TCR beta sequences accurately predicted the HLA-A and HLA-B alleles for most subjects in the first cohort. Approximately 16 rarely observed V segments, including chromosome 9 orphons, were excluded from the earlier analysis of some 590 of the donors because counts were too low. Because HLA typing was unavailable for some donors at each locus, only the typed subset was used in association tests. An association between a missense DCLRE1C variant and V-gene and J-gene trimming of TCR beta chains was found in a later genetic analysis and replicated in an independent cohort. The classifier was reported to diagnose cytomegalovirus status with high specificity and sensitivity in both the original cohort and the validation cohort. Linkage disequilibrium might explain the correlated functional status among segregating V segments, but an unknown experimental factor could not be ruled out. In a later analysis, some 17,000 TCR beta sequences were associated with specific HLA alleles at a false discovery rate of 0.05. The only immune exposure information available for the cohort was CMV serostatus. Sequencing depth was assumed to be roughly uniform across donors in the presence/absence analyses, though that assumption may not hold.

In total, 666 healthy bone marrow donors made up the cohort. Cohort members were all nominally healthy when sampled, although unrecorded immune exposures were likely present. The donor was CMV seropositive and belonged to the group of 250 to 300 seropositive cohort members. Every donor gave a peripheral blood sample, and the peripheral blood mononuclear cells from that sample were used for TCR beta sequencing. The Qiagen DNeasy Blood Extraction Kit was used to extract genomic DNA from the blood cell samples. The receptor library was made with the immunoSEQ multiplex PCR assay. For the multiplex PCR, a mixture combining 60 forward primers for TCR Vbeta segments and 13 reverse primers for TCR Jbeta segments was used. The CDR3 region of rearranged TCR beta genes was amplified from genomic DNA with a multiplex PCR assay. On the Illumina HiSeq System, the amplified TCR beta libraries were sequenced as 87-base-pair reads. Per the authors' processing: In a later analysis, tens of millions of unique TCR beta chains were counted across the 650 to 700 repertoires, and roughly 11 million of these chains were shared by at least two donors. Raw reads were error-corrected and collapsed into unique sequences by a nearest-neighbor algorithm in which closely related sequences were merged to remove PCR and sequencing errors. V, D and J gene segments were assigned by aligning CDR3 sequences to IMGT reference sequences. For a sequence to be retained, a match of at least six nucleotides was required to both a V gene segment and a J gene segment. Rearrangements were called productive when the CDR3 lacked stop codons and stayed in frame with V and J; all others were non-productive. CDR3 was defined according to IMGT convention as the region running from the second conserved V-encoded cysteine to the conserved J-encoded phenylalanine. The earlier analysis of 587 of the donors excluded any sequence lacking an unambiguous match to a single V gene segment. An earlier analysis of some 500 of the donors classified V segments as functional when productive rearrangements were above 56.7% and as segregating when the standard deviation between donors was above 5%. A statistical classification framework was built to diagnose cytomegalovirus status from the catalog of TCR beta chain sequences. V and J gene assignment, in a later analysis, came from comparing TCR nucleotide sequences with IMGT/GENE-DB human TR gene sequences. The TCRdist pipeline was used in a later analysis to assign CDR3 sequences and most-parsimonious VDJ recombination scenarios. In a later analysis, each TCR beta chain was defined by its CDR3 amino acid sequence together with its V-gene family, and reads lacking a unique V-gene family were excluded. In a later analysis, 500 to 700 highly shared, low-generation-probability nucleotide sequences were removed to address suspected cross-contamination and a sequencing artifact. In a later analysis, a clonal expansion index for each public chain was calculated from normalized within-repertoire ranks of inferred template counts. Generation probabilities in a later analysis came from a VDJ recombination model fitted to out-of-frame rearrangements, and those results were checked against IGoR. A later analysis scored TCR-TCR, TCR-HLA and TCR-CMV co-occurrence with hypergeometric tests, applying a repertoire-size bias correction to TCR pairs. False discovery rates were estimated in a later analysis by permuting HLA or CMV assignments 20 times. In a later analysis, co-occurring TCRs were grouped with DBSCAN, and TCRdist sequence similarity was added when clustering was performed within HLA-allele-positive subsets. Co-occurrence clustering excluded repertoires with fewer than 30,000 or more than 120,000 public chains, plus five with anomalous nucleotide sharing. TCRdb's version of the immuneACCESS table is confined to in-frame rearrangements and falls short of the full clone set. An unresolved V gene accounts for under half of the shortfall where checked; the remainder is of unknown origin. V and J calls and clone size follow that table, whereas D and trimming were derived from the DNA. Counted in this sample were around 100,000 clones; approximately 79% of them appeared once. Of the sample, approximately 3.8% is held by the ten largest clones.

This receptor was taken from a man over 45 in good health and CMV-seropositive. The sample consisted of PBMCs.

The bases read TGTGCCAGCAGCCCAGGGGCGTACCAAGAGACCCAGTACTTC. Translated, it reads CASSPGAYQETQYF. The sequence is built from TRBV2 and TRBJ2-5; TRBD1 could be the D gene, as 6 bases match. CDR1 and CDR2, per the germline V gene, are SNHLY and FYNNEI. The germline ends are 11 bases apart after V is trimmed by 6 bases and J by 0 bases. From the cysteine up to the phenylalanine, the CDR3 has a length of 14 residues. The only DNA kept is the CDR3, 42 bases in frame from the first base.